This T cell receptor beta chain was retrieved from a study of identical twins. Study-wide findings and caveats: Researchers reported weaker excess twin sharing in beta out-of-frame sequences.

The CDR3 is 14 amino acids. With 4 bases removed from V and 4 bases from J, the gap between germline ends came to 12 bases. The V gene's germline CDR1 is LGHDT and CDR2 YNNKEL (reference sequence). MiXCR was run by TCRdb on the 5' RACE reads, yielding one entry per CDR3 protein. Here the sample spans some 660,000 distinct CDR3 sequences, approximately 9% being singletons. This clonotype was seen at least ten times. No antigen is known for it. These data also formed part of another study, on yellow fever vaccine responses in identical twins.

The source is a woman aged 18-29 years in good health. Source material: PBMCs. The chain joins TRBV3-1 to TRBJ2-3, with D possibly matching TRBD2 (5 bases). The CDR3 DNA sequence: TGTGCCAGCAGCCTACGACTCGGGGCAGATACGCAGTATTTT. Translation gives CASSLRLGADTQYF.